This entry lists 22 T cell receptor beta chains sequenced from one sample in a study of T cell changes during pregnancy in multiple sclerosis. Repertoires were generated with immunoSEQ multiplex PCR, while TCRdb's copy carries only in-frame clones and drops some. The repertoire holds about 67,000 clones, with 80% to 95% as singletons. Material: peripheral blood, obtained in the second trimester of pregnancy. Source of these receptors: a female donor with multiple sclerosis, enrolled in a pregnancy study.

The CDR3 DNA follows: TGTGCCAGCAGCGAGGGGGAAAAACTGTTTTTT. It encodes CASSEGEKLFF. The V and J genes are TRBV9 and TRBJ1-4, with D maybe TRBD1 (5 bases). This CDR3 is 11 amino acids long. CDR1 and CDR2 from the germline V gene are SGDLS and YYNGEE. V lost 3 bases and J 8 bases, leaving 5 bases between the germline ends.

This sequence joins TRBV11-2 and TRBJ2-2; possibly TRBD2 for D (5 bases). V gave up 3 bases and J gave up 1 base, with 9 bases separating them. Per germline, CDR1 SGHAT and CDR2 FQNNGV. The CDR3 length is 15 residues. The CDR3 bases are TGTGCCAGCAGCTTGTCCGGGGAGAACACCGGGGAGCTGTTTTTT. This gives the protein CASSLSGENTGELFF.

V gene TRBV19 combines with J gene TRBJ1-5, with 9 bases fitting TRBD1. The trim removed 5 bases at V and 6 bases at J, leaving 11 bases unmatched. CDR3 length: 16 residues. CDR1 and CDR2 from the germline V gene are LNHDA and SQIVND (reference sequence). CDR3 amino acids: CASSLHRDRVGQPQHF. CDR3 DNA sequence: TGTGCCAGTAGTCTTCACCGGGACAGGGTCGGTCAGCCCCAGCATTTT.

The chain carries TRBV27 and TRBJ2-5; 9 bases align to TRBD2. Germline lookup yields CDR1 MNHEY and CDR2 SMNVEV (reference sequence). The V segment lost 2 bases and the J segment 4 bases; nucleotides outside the gene matches: 8. The CDR3 loop spans 16 amino acids. The CDR3 loop reads CASSLEGGGRGETQYF. CDR3 bases: TGTGCCAGCAGTTTAGAAGGCGGCGGGAGGGGAGAGACCCAGTACTTC.

The genes are TRBV6-1 and TRBJ1-5, with 10 bases lining up with TRBD1. This CDR3 has 15 amino acids. Losses at the gene ends were 0 bases for V and 6 bases for J; bases not matched to a gene: 2. Germline CDR1 and CDR2: MNHNS and SASEGT. The CDR3 spells CASSEAGDRGQPQHF. CDR3 DNA sequence: TGTGCCAGCAGTGAAGCGGGGGACAGGGGTCAGCCCCAGCATTTT.

The count of this clone is one. The chain employs TRBV18 and TRBJ2-1; 11 bases line up with TRBD2. Germline V gives CDR1 KGHSH, CDR2 LQKENI. This CDR3 comprises 14 residues. V lost 4 bases, J lost 7 bases, and 3 bases stayed unmatched. Written as DNA, the CDR3 is TGTGCCAGCTCACAGACTAGCGGGGCGAATGAGCAGTTCTTC. It is translated as CASSQTSGANEQFF.

The V call is TRBV7-2, the J call TRBJ1-2; tentatively, D is TRBD1 (6 bases). Trimming took 2 bases from V and 4 from J, leaving 8 bases between them. This CDR3 has 13 amino acids. Germline-derived CDR1 and CDR2 are SGHTA and FQGNSA. CDR3 sequence: CASSLQGFYGYTF. For the CDR3, the DNA is TGTGCCAGCAGCTTACAGGGGTTCTATGGCTACACCTTC. The full variable domain, its missing parts supplied by reference TRBV7-2 and TRBJ1-2, is GAGVSQSPSNKVTEKGKDVELRCDPISGHTALYWYRQSLGQGLEFLIYFQGNSAPDKSGLPSDRFSAERTGGSVSTLTIQRTQQEDSAVYLCASSLQGFYGYTFGSGTRLTVV.

J is TRBJ2-1 and V is TRBV18, with a possible D match to TRBD1 (6 bases). This CDR3 has 16 amino acids. CDR1 and CDR2 (germline): KGHSH, LQKENI. The V gene lost 0 bases and the J gene lost 5 bases, with 14 bases spanning the gap. CDR3 sequence (DNA): TGTGCCAGCTCACCACCTTACTTAGGGGGTCACAATGAGCAGTTCTTC. This sequence encodes CASSPPYLGGHNEQFF.

The chain employs TRBV5-1 and TRBJ1-1; 9 nucleotides agree with TRBD1. CDR1 and CDR2 (germline): SGHRS, YFSETQ. This CDR3 contains 19 residues. The J segment lost 7 bases and the V segment lost 6 bases, leaving 25 bases of the junction unmatched. Here the CDR3 reads CASNVVGPLDRGEKIEAFF. CDR3 DNA: TGCGCCAGCAACGTTGTGGGGCCTCTGGACAGGGGCGAAAAGATTGAAGCTTTCTTT.

The chain employs TRBV11-2 and TRBJ2-7, with 9 bases that match TRBD1. CDR1 and CDR2 (germline): SGHAT, FQNNGV. V gave up 3 bases and J gave up 6 bases; unmatched junction bases: 6. This CDR3 contains 14 residues. The CDR3 nucleotides read TGTGCCAGCAGCTTGGACAGGGGATTGGCCGAGCAGTACTTC. It is translated as CASSLDRGLAEQYF.

In regard to this clone: In the same sample, other DNA sequences code for this CDR3. The chain has TRBV14 and TRBJ2-1; no definite D call. Per the germline V gene, CDR1 is SGHDN and CDR2 is FVKESK. V lost 1 base to trimming and J lost 7 bases, with 2 bases between them. The CDR3 extends over 11 amino acids. CDR3 nucleotides: TGTGCCAGCAGCCAAGCGAATGAGCAGTTCTTC. It specifies CASSQANEQFF.

The V and J genes are TRBV11-2 and TRBJ2-7, with TRBD2 matching over 13 bases. Germline V gene sequence: CDR1 SGHAT, CDR2 FQNNGV. The junction had 2 bases not matched to a gene; V was cut back by 1 base and J by 2 bases. The CDR3 is 16 amino acids. CDR3 DNA sequence: TGTGCCAGCAGCTTAGGTGGACTAGCGGGGGCCTACGAGCAGTACTTC. This encodes CASSLGGLAGAYEQYF.

The chain recombines TRBV30 with TRBJ2-7; TRBD1 matches 7 bases. This CDR3 has 16 residues. The V gene's germline CDR1 is GTSNPN and CDR2 SVGIG (reference sequence). V lost 0 bases to trimming and J lost 6 bases; unmatched junction nucleotides: 14. For the CDR3, the DNA is TGTGCCTGGAGTGTACCGGGCAGGGGGTATCGCGTCGAGCAGTACTTC. Translation: CAWSVPGRGYRVEQYF. The full variable domain, completed using reference TRBV30 and TRBJ2-7, is SQTIHQWPATLVQPVGSPLSLECTVEGTSNPNLYWYRQAAGRGLQLLFYSVGIGQISSEVPQNLSASRPQDRQFILSSKKLLLSDSGFYLCAWSVPGRGYRVEQYFGPGTRLTVT.

The V call is TRBV11-3, the J call TRBJ2-4, with TRBD2 matching over 7 bases. Germline V gene sequence: CDR1 SGHNT, CDR2 YENEEA. V was clipped by 1 base and J by 7 bases; unmatched bases: 7. CDR3 length: 15 residues. The CDR3 DNA sequence: TGTGCCAGCAGCTTAGGAGCTAGCGGCAATAACATTCAGTACTTC. It yields the protein CASSLGASGNNIQYF.

This clone occurred once. CDR3 coding DNA: TGTGCCTGGAGTCGGAGCAGCGATCAGCCCCAGCATTTT. Amino acids: CAWSRSSDQPQHF. J is TRBJ1-5 and V is TRBV30; no clear D gene. Germline lookup yields CDR1 GTSNPN and CDR2 SVGIG (reference sequence). CDR3 length: 13 residues. Trimming cost V 2 bases and J 5 bases, with 10 bases left between them.

This sequence joins TRBV6-5 and TRBJ2-7; 7 bases agree with TRBD1. Trimming at V came to 4 bases and at J to 6 bases, leaving 12 bases not matched to a gene. Looked up from germline, CDR1 is MNHEY and CDR2 is SVGAGI. This CDR3 region has 15 residues. The CDR3 nucleotides read TGTGCCAGCAGTTCTTTCCGGGACAGCTTAGCCGAGCAGTACTTC. Translating gives CASSSFRDSLAEQYF.

The chain carries TRBV27 and TRBJ2-1; 7 bases match TRBD2. Trimming at V came to 5 bases and at J to 2 bases, leaving 6 bases not matched to a gene. The germline gives CDR1 MNHEY, CDR2 SMNVEV (reference sequence). The CDR3 is 15 residues long. CDR3 sequence (DNA): TGTGCCAGCAGTCATGCGGCGGGAGCCTACAATGAGCAGTTCTTC. Its translation is CASSHAAGAYNEQFF.

The V call is TRBV13, the J call TRBJ2-3; 12 bases match TRBD2. V lost 1 base, J lost 4 bases, and 9 bases stayed unmatched. CDR1 is PRHDT and CDR2 is FYEKMQ in the germline V gene (reference sequence). CDR3 length equals 18 residues. CDR3 in DNA: TGTGCCAGCAGCTTAGTTCTCTCTAGCGGGGGGGCCTCAGATACGCAGTATTTT. It specifies CASSLVLSSGGASDTQYF. Full variable domain (outside the CDR3, taken from reference TRBV13 and TRBJ2-3): AAGVIQSPRHLIKEKRETATLKCYPIPRHDTVYWYQQGPGQDPQFLISFYEKMQSDKGSIPDRFSAQQFSDYHSELNMSSLELGDSALYFCASSLVLSSGGASDTQYFGPGTRLTVL.

The rearrangement joins TRBV2 to TRBJ1-6; D is unresolved. CDR1 and CDR2 (germline): SNHLY, FYNNEI. CDR3 length: 13 amino acids. V lost 7 bases and J 1 base, leaving 5 bases between the germline ends. As DNA, the CDR3 is TGTGCCAGCACTAGGTCCTATAATTCACCCCTCCACTTT. Its translation: CASTRSYNSPLHF.

In DNA, the CDR3 is TGTGCCAGCAGCCGACTAGCGGGAGGGATCCAAGAGACCCAGTACTTC. It codes for CASSRLAGGIQETQYF. The chain has TRBV7-9 and TRBJ2-5, with 14 bases lining up with TRBD2. V lost 5 bases and J lost 1; bases outside the gene matches: 3. Germline values: CDR1 SEHNR, CDR2 FQNEAQ (reference sequence). CDR3 length: 16 residues.

The rearrangement uses TRBV21-1 and TRBJ1-1; no DNA check was done on the table's D call, TRBD1. TRBV21-1 is shown as a pseudogene. This CDR3 is 19 amino acids long. The CDR3 is CASSSGTAIFLLKNTEAFF. The CDR3 DNA reads TGTGCCAGCAGCTCCGGGACAGCCATTTTTCTTCTAAAGAACACTGAAGCTTTCTTT.

The chain carries TRBV6-1 and TRBJ2-2; 9 nucleotides match TRBD2. Losses at the gene ends were 10 bases for V and 4 bases for J; bases not matched to a gene: 10. This CDR3 has 15 amino acids. Germline V lookup: CDR1 MNHNS, CDR2 SASEGT. CDR3 bases: TGTGCCACAACGCCGACTAGCGGAGCCACCGGGGAGCTGTTTTTT. This encodes CATTPTSGATGELFF.